What follows is one TCR beta chain and its context. The antigen remains undetermined. Investigators performed immunoSEQ version v3.0 at survey level. Generated by immunoSEQ multiplex PCR, the TCRdb table keeps only in-frame clones and is missing some. The sample contains approximately 41,000 clones, around 85% of which appear only once. These data come from a study of long-term antiretroviral therapy in people with HIV. Study findings and constraints: Repertoires looked antigen-experienced, with only a slight naive shift after ART. Collection of the blood took place between about 2004 and 2017. The ART regimens in use then may have been less effective than current ones. Post-treatment diversity went higher with ART but stayed below transplant donor controls.

Germline V CDR1 and CDR2: SGHRS, YFSETQ. The CDR3 loop spans 16 amino acids. V was cut by 4 bases and J by 1 base, with 14 bases left in between. Each HIV-infected participant was given treatment in the United States. The V gene is TRBV5-1, the J gene TRBJ2-2; no clear D. Material: unsorted PBMCs, obtained 1.5 years after starting antiretroviral therapy. The TCR was taken from a young man with HIV. The CDR3: CASSPLVAENTGELFF. In DNA form, the CDR3 reads TGCGCCAGCAGCCCCCTGGTGGCAGAGAACACCGGGGAGCTGTTTTTT.